This record covers a single TCR beta chain. The data are from a study of blood T cell repertoires in COVID-19. Study information: COVID-19 samples, acute and convalescent, were from the United States, Italy and Spain. PBMCs, B-cell-depleted T cells, or T cells were the source of the cDNA or gDNA that made up the material.

In the original workflow: Nucleated cell number was recorded as an estimate derived from reference gene primer amplification. The assay was immunoSEQ multiplex PCR, and TCRdb's table has in-frame clones only and misses some. The V and J calls and clone size were taken over from that table, and D and trimming were inferred from the DNA. The data contain about 290,000 clones, just under 85% of them singletons. Trimming removed 7 bases from V and 0 bases from J, with 13 bases in between. From germline, CDR1 is SGHDT and CDR2 YYEEEE. The CDR3 is made up of 14 amino acids. The chain links TRBV5-6 to TRBJ1-1; no clear D. This TCR came from a woman in her forties or fifties with active or convalescent COVID-19. Sequencing used peripheral blood. The CDR3 spells CASGKAGLNTEAFF. CDR3 in DNA: TGTGCCAGCGGTAAGGCAGGTCTGAACACTGAAGCTTTCTTT. The full variable domain, its missing parts supplied by reference TRBV5-6 and TRBJ1-1, is DAGVTQSPTHLIKTRGQQVTLRCSPKSGHDTVSWYQQALGQGPQFIFQYYEEEERQRGNFPDRFSGHQFPNYSSELNVNALLLGDSALYLCASGKAGLNTEAFFGQGTRLTVV.